The entry below describes one T cell receptor (beta chain). Its cognate antigen is unknown. This record comes from a study of cytomegalovirus exposure and HLA in healthy donors. Study overall: The Caucasian-associated ancestry cluster held less than 85% of 300 to 500 genotyped donors. Study-wide results and caveats: Cytomegalovirus association was listed for about 160 TCR beta chains. When analyzed later, a missense DCLRE1C variant was found to be linked to TCR beta V- and J-gene trimming. CMV antigen specificity of a few CMV-associated chains was confirmed in vitro.

Deletions cut 2 bases from V and 4 bases from J, with 7 bases between. Germline V CDR1 and CDR2: SGHRS, YFSETQ. The length of the CDR3 is 13 residues. Primers for the PCR totalled 60 Vbeta and 13 Jbeta. The method was immunoSEQ multiplex PCR; TCRdb's version includes in-frame clones alone and lacks a portion of them. Seen here are about 150,000 clones, 70% to 85% observed once, and the top ten hold 2% to 2.5%. The receptor was isolated from a man aged 25 to 40 in good health and CMV-seronegative. The gene calls are TRBV5-1 and TRBJ2-1; D might be TRBD1 (6 bases). The sample taken for sequencing was PBMCs. CDR3 amino acids: CASSFGTYNEQFF. Here the CDR3 DNA reads TGCGCCAGCAGCTTTGGGACATACAATGAGCAGTTCTTC.